This TCR beta chain was sequenced during a study of blood T cell repertoires in COVID-19. Study-wide context: Donors in the United States, Italy and Spain gave samples during acute or convalescent COVID-19. T cells, B-cell-depleted T cells, or PBMCs provided the cDNA or gDNA that served as material.

This clone was counted a single time. The CDR3 contains 14 residues. Germline V lookup: CDR1 MNHEY, CDR2 SVGAGI. As processed by the authors: For nucleated cells, counts were estimated from reference gene primer amplification. The assay was immunoSEQ multiplex PCR, and TCRdb's table has in-frame clones only and misses some. Clone size and the V and J calls come from that table; the DNA yielded D and trimming. The data show about 94,000 clones, 75% to 85% seen once. Sequencing was done on a sample of peripheral blood. This TCR was sampled from a human donor in a cohort sampled during active COVID-19. The J gene is TRBJ2-5, the V gene TRBV6-5; perhaps TRBD2 as D (5 bases). The assigned J gene may be wrong: the sequence end matches TRBJ2-7 better. The chain's CDR3 is CASSPGVGGSEQYF. CDR3 DNA sequence: TGTGCCAGCAGTCCCGGGGTAGGTGGTAGCGAGCAGTACTTC.